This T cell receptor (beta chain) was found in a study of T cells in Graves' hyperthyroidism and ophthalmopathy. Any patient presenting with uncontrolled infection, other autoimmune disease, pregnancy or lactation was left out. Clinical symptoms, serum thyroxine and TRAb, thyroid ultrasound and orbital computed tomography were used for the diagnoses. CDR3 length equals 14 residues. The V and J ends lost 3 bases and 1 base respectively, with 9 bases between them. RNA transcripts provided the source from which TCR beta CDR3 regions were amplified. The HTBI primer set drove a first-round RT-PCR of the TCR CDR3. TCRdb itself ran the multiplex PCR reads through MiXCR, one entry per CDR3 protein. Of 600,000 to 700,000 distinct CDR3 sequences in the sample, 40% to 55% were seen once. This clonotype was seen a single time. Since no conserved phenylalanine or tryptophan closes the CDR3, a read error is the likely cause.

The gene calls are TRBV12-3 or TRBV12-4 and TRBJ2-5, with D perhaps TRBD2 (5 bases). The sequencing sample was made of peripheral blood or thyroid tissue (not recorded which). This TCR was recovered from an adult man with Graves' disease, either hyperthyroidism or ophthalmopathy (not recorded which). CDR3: CASSFGVSQETQYL. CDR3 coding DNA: TGTGCCAGCAGTTTCGGGGTCAGCCAAGAGACCCAGTACCTC.